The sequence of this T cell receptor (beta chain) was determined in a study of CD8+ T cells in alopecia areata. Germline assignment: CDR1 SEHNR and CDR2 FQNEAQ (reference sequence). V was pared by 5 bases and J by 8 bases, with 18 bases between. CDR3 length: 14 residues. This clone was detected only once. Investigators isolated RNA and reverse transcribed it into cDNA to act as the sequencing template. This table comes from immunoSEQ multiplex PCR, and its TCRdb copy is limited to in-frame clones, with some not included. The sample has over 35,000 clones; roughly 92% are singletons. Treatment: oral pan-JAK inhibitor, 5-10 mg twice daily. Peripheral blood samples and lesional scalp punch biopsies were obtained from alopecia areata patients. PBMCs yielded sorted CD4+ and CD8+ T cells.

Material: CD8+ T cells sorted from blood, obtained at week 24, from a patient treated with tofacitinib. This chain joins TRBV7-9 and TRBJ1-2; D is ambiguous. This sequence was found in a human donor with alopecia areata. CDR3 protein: CASSQKEAPEGYTF. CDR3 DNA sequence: TGTGCCAGCAGCCAAAAGGAGGCCCCGGAAGGCTACACCTTC. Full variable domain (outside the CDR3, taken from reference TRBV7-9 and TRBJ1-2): DTGVSQNPRHKITKRGQNVTFRCDPISEHNRLYWYRQTLGQGPEFLTYFQNEAQLEKSRLLSDRFSAERPKGSFSTLEIQRTEQGDSAMYLCASSQKEAPEGYTFGSGTRLTVV.